This paragraph reports one T cell receptor beta chain. What it binds is unknown. When around 9 days of culture had elapsed, CD4+ T cells were isolated. Each person got two doses of an mRNA SARS-CoV-2 vaccine, BNT162b2 or mRNA-1273. The repertoire was sequenced with immunoSEQ multiplex PCR; TCRdb's copy has only in-frame clones and lacks some. The table shows about 40,000 clones, with 65% to 75% occurring only once. The data were obtained in a study of vaccination effects on CD4 cells after COVID-19. Study-wide background: In culture with about 10 IU/ml IL-2 and around 10 ug/ml peptides, PBMC were grown at a few million per well.

CDR1 SGHRS and CDR2 YFSETQ come from the germline V gene. Trimming cost V 4 bases and J 9 bases; bases outside gene matches: 12. The CDR3 runs 16 residues. General study results and limits: In the late period after vaccination, infection- and vaccine-induced clones contracted markedly.

This chain uses TRBV5-1 with TRBJ2-1, with TRBD2 identical over 11 bases. The input for sequencing was CD4+ T cells from PBMCs cultured without peptide, taken after COVID-19 vaccination. This TCR was sampled from a human donor who received a COVID-19 vaccine. The CDR3 DNA reads as TGCGCCAGCAGCCTTATCGGGACTAGCGGTTGGGGTGAGCAGTTCTTC. This translates into CASSLIGTSGWGEQFF.